Sequencing of this T cell receptor (beta chain) was carried out in a study of OX40 agonist ivuxolimab in advanced cancers. This CDR3 spans 16 amino acids. V dropped 2 bases and J dropped 4 bases, with 14 bases sitting between them. Germline V gene lookup returns CDR1 LGHNA and CDR2 YSLEER. Method: immunoSEQ multiplex PCR; TCRdb's copy keeps in-frame clones and lacks some. The repertoire consists of 52,000 or so clones, with approximately 80% occurring once and the leading ten covering under 4.5%. Specimen: CD4+ or CD8+ T cells sorted from blood, collected in a trial of the OX40 agonist ivuxolimab. This clonotype was sampled from an adult with an advanced solid tumor such as melanoma, head and neck, liver or kidney cancer. The chain is built from TRBV4-3 and TRBJ1-4; no reliable D call. The DNA of the CDR3 is TGCGCCAGCAGCCAACAGACGACGCGGGTTAATGAAAAACTGTTTTTT. Translation gives CASSQQTTRVNEKLFF.